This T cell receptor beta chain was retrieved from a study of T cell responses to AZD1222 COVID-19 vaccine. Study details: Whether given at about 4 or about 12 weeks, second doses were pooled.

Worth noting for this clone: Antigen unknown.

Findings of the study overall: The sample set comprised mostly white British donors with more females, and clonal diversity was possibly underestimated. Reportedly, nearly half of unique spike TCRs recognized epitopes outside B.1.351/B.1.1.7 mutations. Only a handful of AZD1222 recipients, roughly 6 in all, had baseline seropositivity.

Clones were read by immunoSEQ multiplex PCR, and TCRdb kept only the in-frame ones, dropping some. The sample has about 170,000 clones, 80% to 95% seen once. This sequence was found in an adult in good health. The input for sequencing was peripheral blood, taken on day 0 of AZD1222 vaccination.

This CDR3 reads CASSLGARDHGYTF. The DNA for the CDR3 is TGTGCCAGCAGCTTGGGGGCCAGGGACCATGGCTACACCTTC. This chain links TRBV5-4 with TRBJ1-2; possible D gene TRBD1, 5 bases. CDR1 is SGHNT, CDR2 YYREEE, per germline (reference sequence). The CDR3 is 14 residues long. V was clipped by 0 bases and J by 6 bases, with 12 bases between them. Filled out from reference TRBV5-4 and TRBJ1-2, the complete variable domain reads ETGVTQSPTHLIKTRGQQVTLRCSSQSGHNTVSWYQQALGQGPQFIFQYYREEENGRGNFPPRFSGLQFPNYSSELNVNALELDDSALYLCASSLGARDHGYTFGSGTRLTVV.